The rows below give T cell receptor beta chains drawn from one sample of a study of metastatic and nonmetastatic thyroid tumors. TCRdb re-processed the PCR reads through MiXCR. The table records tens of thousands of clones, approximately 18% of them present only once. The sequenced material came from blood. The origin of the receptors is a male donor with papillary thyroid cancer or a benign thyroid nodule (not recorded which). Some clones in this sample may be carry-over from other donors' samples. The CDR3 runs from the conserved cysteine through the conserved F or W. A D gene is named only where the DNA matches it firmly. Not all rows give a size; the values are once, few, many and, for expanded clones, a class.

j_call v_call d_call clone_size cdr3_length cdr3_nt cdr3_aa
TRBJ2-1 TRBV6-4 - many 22 TGTGCCAGCAGAAAATATATTCCCAGGACGTACACAACCTCTAGCTCCTACAATGAGCAGTTCTTC CASRKYIPRTYTTSSSYNEQFF
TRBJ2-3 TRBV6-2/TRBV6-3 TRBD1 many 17 TGTGCCAGCAGTGCCCTAGGACAGGGGGTTTACACAGATACGCAGTATTTT CASSALGQGVYTDTQYF
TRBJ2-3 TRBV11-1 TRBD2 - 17 TGTGCTATCAGCTTAGCGACACTAGCGGGAGTTGGAGATACGCAGTATTTT CAISLATLAGVGDTQYF
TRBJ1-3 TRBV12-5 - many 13 TGTGCTAGTGGCTCGAGCTCTGGAAACACCATATATTTT CASGSSSGNTIYF
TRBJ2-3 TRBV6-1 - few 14 TGTGCCAGCAGTACCAAAAATTCAGGGGATACGCAGTATTTT CASSTKNSGDTQYF
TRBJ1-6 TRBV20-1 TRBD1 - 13 TGCAGTGCCCTGGGACAGTATAATTCACCCCTCCACTTT CSALGQYNSPLHF
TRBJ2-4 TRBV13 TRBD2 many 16 TGTGGCAGCAGCTATCGAGGAGGCGGGAGAGGAAACATTCAGTACTTC CGSSYRGGGRGNIQYF
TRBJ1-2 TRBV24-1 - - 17 TGTGCCACCAGTGACGAGGGACGAGGCTCCGGGTACTATGGCTACACCTTC CATSDEGRGSGYYGYTF
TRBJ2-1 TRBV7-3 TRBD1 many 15 TGTGCCAGCAGCATCGGACAGGGATCTATTAATGAGCAGTTCTTC CASSIGQGSINEQFF
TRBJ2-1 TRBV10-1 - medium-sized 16 TGCGCCAGCAGTGAATTGCAGGGGATCTCCTACAATGAGCAGTTCTTC CASSELQGISYNEQFF
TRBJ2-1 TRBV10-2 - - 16 TGCGCCAGCAGCTACCCCGGTACAGGGTGGGGCAATGAGCAGTTCTTC CASSYPGTGWGNEQFF
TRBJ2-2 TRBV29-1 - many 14 TGCAGCGTTGAAGATCGAGGGAACACCGGGGAGCTGTTTTTT CSVEDRGNTGELFF
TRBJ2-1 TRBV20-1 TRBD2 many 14 TGCAGTGCACGCGGGACTAGCGGGAACAATGAGCAGTTCTTC CSARGTSGNNEQFF
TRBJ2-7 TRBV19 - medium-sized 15 TGTGCCAGTAGTATCTCTATGGCTACCCGCGACGAGCAGTACTTC CASSISMATRDEQYF
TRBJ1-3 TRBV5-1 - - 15 TGCGCCAGCAGCCCGGACGACGCTTCTGGAAACACCATATATTTT CASSPDDASGNTIYF
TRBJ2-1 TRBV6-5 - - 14 TGTGCCAGCAGTTACTCGGGTAGCCTCAGTGAGCAGTTCTTC CASSYSGSLSEQFF
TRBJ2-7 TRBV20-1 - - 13 TGCAGTGCTAGAGCTGGACGGTACTACGAGCAGTACTTC CSARAGRYYEQYF
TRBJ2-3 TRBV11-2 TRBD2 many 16 TGTGCCAGCAGCTTAGTGGCGGGAGGCTTCACAGATACGCAGTATTTT CASSLVAGGFTDTQYF
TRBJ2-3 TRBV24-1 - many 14 TGTGCCACCAGTGACCCGAAGGGTACAGATACGCAGTATTTT CATSDPKGTDTQYF
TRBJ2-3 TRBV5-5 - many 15 TGTGCCAGCAGCGTGGTAACGGCTAGCACAGATACGCAGTATTTT CASSVVTASTDTQYF
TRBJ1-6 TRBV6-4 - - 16 TGTGCCAGCAGTCAACAGGCCCTCGCCTATAATTCACCCCTCCACTTT CASSQQALAYNSPLHF
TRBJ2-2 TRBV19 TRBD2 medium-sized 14 TGTGCCAGTAGCCAACTAGCGGGGGTATGGGAGCTGTTTTTT CASSQLAGVWELFF
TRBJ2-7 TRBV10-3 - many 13 TGTGCCATCAGCGGGGGGGGACAGTACGAGCAGTACTTC CAISGGGQYEQYF
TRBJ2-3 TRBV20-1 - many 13 TGCAGTGCTAGAGATCCAGGGCGAGATACGCAGTATTTT CSARDPGRDTQYF
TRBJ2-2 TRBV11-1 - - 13 TGTGCCAGCAGTTTGCGGGACACCTGGGAGCTGTTTTTT CASSLRDTWELFF
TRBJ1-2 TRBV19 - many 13 TGTGCCAGTAGTACCGCCAATTACTATGGCTACACCTTC CASSTANYYGYTF
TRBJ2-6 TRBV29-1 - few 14 TGCATCGTTGGGATGGGCGACGGGGCCAACATCCTGACTTTC CIVGMGDGANILTF
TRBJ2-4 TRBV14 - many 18 TGTGCCAGCAGCCAAGGCGGCGGAGGGTCAGCAACCAAAAACATTCAGTACTTC CASSQGGGGSATKNIQYF
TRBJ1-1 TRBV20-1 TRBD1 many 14 TGCAGTGCTCCCGGGACAGGGCTGAACACTGAAGCTTTCTTT CSAPGTGLNTEAFF
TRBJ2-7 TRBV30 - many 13 TGTGCCTGGGCCCCCGCTTGGGGAAGCGAGCAGTACTTC CAWAPAWGSEQYF
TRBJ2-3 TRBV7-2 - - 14 TGTGCCATCAGCTTAGGAATAGCGGCAGATACGCAGTATTTT CAISLGIAADTQYF
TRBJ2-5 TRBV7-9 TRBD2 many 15 TGTGCCAGCAGCTTTACGACTAGCGGGAGCTGGCCCCAGTACTTC CASSFTTSGSWPQYF
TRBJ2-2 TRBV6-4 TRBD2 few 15 TGTGCCAGCATTGAGGCGGGAGGTGGCACCGGGGAGCTGTTTTTT CASIEAGGGTGELFF
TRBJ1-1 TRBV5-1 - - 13 TGCGCCAGCAGCCCGGACGGGAACACTGAAGCTTTCTTT CASSPDGNTEAFF
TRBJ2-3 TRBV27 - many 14 TGTGCCAGCAGTTCTGCGGTTTTCACTGATACGCAGTATTTT CASSSAVFTDTQYF
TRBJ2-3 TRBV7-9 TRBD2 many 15 TGTGCCAGTTCTTTCGGACCTGCGGGAGGAGATACGCAGTATTTT CASSFGPAGGDTQYF
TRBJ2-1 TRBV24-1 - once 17 TGTGCCACCAGTGATACTCTTAGGGGTACCTCCTACAATGAGCAGTTCTTC CATSDTLRGTSYNEQFF
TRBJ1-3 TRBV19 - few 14 TGTGCCAGTAGTATCCAGGGGACTGGAAGCACCATATATTTT CASSIQGTGSTIYF
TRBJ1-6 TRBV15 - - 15 TGTGCCACCAGCAGATCTACCGTGATGCCTTCACCCCTCCACTTT CATSRSTVMPSPLHF
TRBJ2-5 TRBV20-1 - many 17 TGCAGTGCTAGAAGCTCAGCTGGGGGCCTTAGTCAAGAGACCCAGTACTTC CSARSSAGGLSQETQYF